This T cell receptor beta chain derives from a study of cytomegalovirus exposure and HLA in healthy donors. General study findings and limits: It was found in a later analysis that first-cohort TCR clusters tended to co-occur in the 90 to 150 validation repertoires. The authors enumerated 150 to 200 TCR beta chains as linked to cytomegalovirus. Reports described diagnosis of cytomegalovirus status by the classifier as highly specific and sensitive.

This clone was recorded once. What it binds is not known. Here immunoSEQ multiplex PCR was the method, and the copy in TCRdb shows in-frame clones only, minus some. The sample has around 190,000 clones, roughly 86% seen once. V was pared by 4 bases and J by 0 bases, with 10 bases between. Germline V gene data show CDR1 as SGHVS and CDR2 as FNYEAQ. CDR3 length equals 14 residues. The chain recombines TRBV7-6 with TRBJ2-7, with D unclear. This TCR came from a man aged 30 to 39 in good health and CMV-seropositive. The sequenced material came from PBMCs. This chain's CDR3 is CASSSTPYSYEQYF. In nucleotides, the CDR3 is TGTGCCAGCAGCTCAACACCTTACTCCTACGAGCAGTACTTC.